Listed below are T cell receptor beta chains from one sample, sequenced in a study of cytomegalovirus exposure and HLA in healthy donors. Assay used: immunoSEQ multiplex PCR; TCRdb lists only in-frame clones, some missing. The table has 55,000 to 70,000 clones, more than 85% seen once; the top ten hold approximately 1.5%. The sequencing sample was made of PBMCs. Receptor source: a young woman in good health and CMV-seronegative. The CDR3 runs from the conserved cysteine through the conserved F or W. The D gene is left open where the match is weak. A row's size may be missing; if present it is once, few, many or a size class.

d_call cdr3_length j_call v_call clone_size cdr3_nt cdr3_aa
NA 14 TRBJ2-3 TRBV5-1 NA TGCGCCAGCAGCCTGAGACCCCCGGAGGATACGCAGTATTTT CASSLRPPEDTQYF
NA 12 TRBJ2-3 TRBV5-5 NA TGTGCCAGCAGCCCGAGCACAGATACGCAGTATTTT CASSPSTDTQYF
TRBD1 15 TRBJ2-7 TRBV30 NA TGTGCCTGGAGGGCGTGGACAGGGGGCGATTACGAGCAGTACTTC CAWRAWTGGDYEQYF
NA 12 TRBJ1-1 TRBV9 NA TGTGCCAGCAGCCTCAGGGACACTGAAGCTTTCTTT CASSLRDTEAFF
NA 15 TRBJ2-7 TRBV5-5 NA TGTGCCAGCAGCCGAAGGGAGGATTCCCTATACGAGCAGTACTTC CASSRREDSLYEQYF
TRBD2 15 TRBJ2-3 TRBV10-3 NA TGTGCCATCTCTAGCGGGAGGGATAGCACAGATACGCAGTATTTT CAISSGRDSTDTQYF
NA 13 TRBJ2-7 TRBV15 NA TGTGCCACCAGCAGAGATTTCTTATACGAGCAGTACTTC CATSRDFLYEQYF
TRBD2 15 TRBJ2-1 TRBV7-8 NA TGTGCCAGCAGCTCCAGCGGGAGTTGGTACAATGAGCAGTTCTTC CASSSSGSWYNEQFF
TRBD1 13 TRBJ2-7 TRBV18 NA TGTGCCAGCTCACCGACAGGGAACCACGAGCAGTACTTC CASSPTGNHEQYF
TRBD1 15 TRBJ1-2 TRBV5-1 NA TGCGCCAGCAGCTTGGCGACAGGGGGGGACTATGGCTACACCTTC CASSLATGGDYGYTF
TRBD2 15 TRBJ2-7 TRBV4-2 few TGTGCCAGCAGCCAAAAAGCGGGGAGCTCCTACGAGCAGTACTTC CASSQKAGSSYEQYF
NA 14 TRBJ2-5 TRBV7-2 NA TGTGCCAGCAGCTTAGATGGCCCCCGCGAGACCCAGTACTTC CASSLDGPRETQYF
NA 15 TRBJ2-1 TRBV9 NA TGTGCCAGCAGCGTAGGAGGGCTAGTCTACAATGAGCAGTTCTTC CASSVGGLVYNEQFF
NA 15 TRBJ2-5 TRBV11-2 few TGTGCCAGCAGTCACCCGGGAAGACTAGGGGAGACCCAGTACTTC CASSHPGRLGETQYF
NA 15 TRBJ1-2 TRBV7-9 NA TGTGCCAGCAGCTTAGTTGGGGGGGCCGGCTATGGCTACACCTTC CASSLVGGAGYGYTF
TRBD1 16 TRBJ2-6 TRBV7-3 NA TGTGCCAGCAGCTCTACAGGGGTGGGGGGGGCCAACGTCCTGACTTTC CASSSTGVGGANVLTF
NA 13 TRBJ1-1 TRBV30 NA TGTGCCTGGAGGGAAACAGGGTACACTGAAGCTTTCTTT CAWRETGYTEAFF
TRBD2 16 TRBJ2-7 TRBV4-1 NA TGCGCCAGCAGCCGCGAACCGGGACTAGCGAGGTACGAGCAGTACTTC CASSREPGLARYEQYF
NA 15 TRBJ1-2 TRBV6-5 NA TGTGCCAGCAGGCAAAACCGGGACACCAACTATGGCTACACCTTC CASRQNRDTNYGYTF
NA 14 TRBJ1-4 TRBV7-3 NA TGTGCCAGCTCAAGAGGCAGCCCCAATGAAAAACTGTTTTTT CASSRGSPNEKLFF
TRBD2 14 TRBJ2-2 TRBV28 NA TGTGCCAGCCTGCAGCGGGAGTTTGACGGGGAGCTGTTTTTT CASLQREFDGELFF
NA 11 TRBJ2-1 TRBV20-1 once TGCAGTGCTAGCTACGGGAATGAGCAGTTCTTC CSASYGNEQFF
TRBD2 17 TRBJ2-7 TRBV5-1 NA TGCGCCAGCAGCCCAAGACCCCAGACTAGCGGGTCGTACGAGCAGTACTTC CASSPRPQTSGSYEQYF
TRBD2 17 TRBJ2-3 TRBV7-8 NA TGTGCCAGCAGCTTAGCGGCTAGCGGCGATGGGACAGATACGCAGTATTTT CASSLAASGDGTDTQYF
NA 15 TRBJ2-2 TRBV5-1 NA TGCGCCAGCAGCTCGCTTGGGGGGAATACGGGGGAGCTGTTTTTT CASSSLGGNTGELFF
NA 14 TRBJ1-2 TRBV15 NA TGTGCCACCAGCAGAGACTTTCGGTCCCGCGGCTACACCTTC CATSRDFRSRGYTF
NA 14 TRBJ1-5 TRBV13 NA TGTGCCAGCAGCTTGCGGGGAAGCAATCAGCCCCAGCATTTT CASSLRGSNQPQHF
NA 15 TRBJ2-7 TRBV21-1 NA TGTGCCAGCAGCAAGACGGACAGGGAAACCCACGAGCAGTACTTC CASSKTDRETHEQYF
NA 11 TRBJ1-1 TRBV7-9 NA TGTGCCAGTCAGGGTCTCGTCGAAGCTTTCTTT CASQGLVEAFF
NA 17 TRBJ1-2 TRBV15 NA TGTGCCACCAGCAGAGTCCGTCCCCGGGACTCAGGCTATGGCTACACCTTC CATSRVRPRDSGYGYTF
TRBD2 14 TRBJ2-3 TRBV7-3 NA TGTGCCAGCAGCTTGGGACTAGCCGCAGATACGCAGTATTTT CASSLGLAADTQYF
NA 13 TRBJ1-2 TRBV2 NA TGTGCCAGCATCGGCGAGCGGGTTGCCGGCTACACCTTC CASIGERVAGYTF
NA 16 TRBJ1-4 TRBV11-2 NA TGTGCCAGCAGCTTAGTGTTCGGGGTCACTAATGAAAAACTGTTTTTT CASSLVFGVTNEKLFF
NA 12 TRBJ1-2 TRBV6-5 NA TGTGCCAGCAGTTACCCCACCCGGGGCTACACCTTC CASSYPTRGYTF
TRBD1 16 TRBJ2-1 TRBV7-3 few TGTGCCAGCAGTCGAAGTCCGGGACAGGGAGACAATGAGCAGTTCTTC CASSRSPGQGDNEQFF
TRBD2 17 TRBJ2-5 TRBV5-1 NA TGCGCCAGCAGCTTGACTAGCGGGAGGGCCGGCCGAGAGACCCAGTACTTC CASSLTSGRAGRETQYF
TRBD2 16 TRBJ2-1 TRBV7-2 NA TGTGCCAGCAGCTTAGTGAACGGGGGGGGAAATAATGAGCAGTTCTTC CASSLVNGGGNNEQFF
TRBD2 15 TRBJ2-2 TRBV11-3 NA TGTGCCAGCAGCGGGACTAGCGGGTACACCGGGGAGCTGTTTTTT CASSGTSGYTGELFF
NA 13 TRBJ2-5 TRBV18 NA TGTGCCAGCTCACCATCAGGGAAAGAGACCCAGTACTTC CASSPSGKETQYF
NA 16 TRBJ1-4 TRBV18 NA TGTGCCAGCTCACCATATCAGTCAGGGCTCAACGAAAAACTGTTTTTT CASSPYQSGLNEKLFF
TRBD1 15 TRBJ1-5 TRBV18 NA TGTGCCAGCTCAGCGGACAGGGGGCTCGAGCAGCCCCAGCATTTT CASSADRGLEQPQHF
NA 13 TRBJ1-1 TRBV28 once TGTGCCAGCATCGGGAGGGGACGCACTGAAGCTTTCTTT CASIGRGRTEAFF